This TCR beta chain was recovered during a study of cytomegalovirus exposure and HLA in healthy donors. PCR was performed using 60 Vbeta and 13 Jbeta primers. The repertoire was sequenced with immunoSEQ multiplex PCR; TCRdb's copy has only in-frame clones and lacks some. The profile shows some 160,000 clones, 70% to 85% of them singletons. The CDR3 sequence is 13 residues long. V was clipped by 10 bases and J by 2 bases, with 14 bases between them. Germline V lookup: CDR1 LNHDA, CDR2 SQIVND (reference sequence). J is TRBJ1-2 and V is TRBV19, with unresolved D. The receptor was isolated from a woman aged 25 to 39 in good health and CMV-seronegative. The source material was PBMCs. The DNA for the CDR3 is TGTGCCACCTCCCCGGGAGGGAACTATGGCTACACCTTC. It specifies CATSPGGNYGYTF.